What follows are 14 T cell receptor beta chains derived from one specimen sequenced in a study of control samples from healthy donors and cancer patients. Generated by immunoSEQ multiplex PCR, the TCRdb table keeps only in-frame clones and is missing some. The sample consists of some 57,000 clones, approximately 96% of them appearing once. Sequenced: blood. These receptors all stem from a woman aged 25 to 39 in good health.

This sequence joins TRBV3-1 (or the pseudogene TRBV3-2) and TRBJ2-1; 10 nucleotides match TRBD1. This CDR3 has 17 residues. Germline V lookup: CDR1 LGHDT, CDR2 YNNKEL (reference sequence). After removal of 2 bases from V and 4 bases from J, the junction contained 8 bases not matched to a gene. The CDR3 reads CASSQFPGTGDYNEQFF. CDR3 bases: TGTGCCAGCAGCCAATTCCCCGGGACAGGGGATTACAATGAGCAGTTCTTC.

The table lists this clone with a count of one. This chain joins TRBV29-1 and TRBJ2-7, with D perhaps TRBD1 (5 bases). This CDR3 has 13 amino acids. Germline CDR1 is SQVTM and CDR2 is ANQGSEA. V was clipped by 6 bases and J by 1 base, with 13 bases between them. CDR3 loop: CSVADRGSYEQYF. The CDR3 coding sequence is TGCAGCGTGGCTGACAGAGGTTCCTACGAGCAGTACTTC.

The chain employs TRBV4-1 and TRBJ1-2; no definite D call. CDR1 is MGHRA, CDR2 YSYEKL, per germline. The CDR3 runs 14 residues. The V and J ends lost 4 bases and 0 bases respectively, with 9 bases between them. CDR3 sequence reads: CASSPEISNYGYTF. For the CDR3, the DNA is TGCGCCAGCAGCCCCGAGATCTCTAACTATGGCTACACCTTC.

The chain employs TRBV3-1 (or the pseudogene TRBV3-2) and TRBJ1-6; TRBD1 matches at 7 bases. The CDR3 contains 14 residues. Germline V gives CDR1 LGHDT, CDR2 YNNKEL (reference sequence). Trimming cost V 5 bases and J 7 bases; bases outside gene matches: 5. The CDR3 protein is CASSFRDSNSPLHF. The CDR3 DNA reads TGTGCCAGCAGCTTCCGGGACAGCAATTCACCCCTCCACTTT.

The chain has TRBV4-1 and TRBJ2-1; 8 bases match TRBD2. Germline V gives CDR1 MGHRA, CDR2 YSYEKL. The CDR3 covers 15 residues. Unmatched junction bases numbered 2, after V lost 0 bases and J lost 4 bases. CDR3 in amino acids: CASSQETSAYNEQFF. As DNA, the CDR3 is TGCGCCAGCAGCCAAGAGACTAGCGCTTACAATGAGCAGTTCTTC.

V gene TRBV28 combines with J gene TRBJ1-5; the match to TRBD1 covers 11 bases. Germline CDR1 is MDHEN and CDR2 is SYDVKM. V shed 5 bases, J shed 0 bases, and the junction held 9 bases outside the gene matches. The CDR3 extends over 18 amino acids. The CDR3 region is CASSPWTGGLHSNQPQHF. DNA for the CDR3: TGTGCCAGCAGTCCGTGGACAGGGGGCCTACATAGCAATCAGCCCCAGCATTTT.

This chain connects TRBV7-2 to TRBJ1-3; D gene unclear. This CDR3 is built from 15 residues. The germline V gene has CDR1 SGHTA and CDR2 FQGNSA. V shed 0 bases and J shed 4 bases, with 10 bases lying between them. In nucleotides, the CDR3 is TGTGCCAGCAGCTTAGCGGGTTCAAACGGAAACACCATATATTTT. Encoded protein: CASSLAGSNGNTIYF. Supplemented by reference TRBV7-2 and TRBJ1-3, the full variable domain reads GAGVSQSPSNKVTEKGKDVELRCDPISGHTALYWYRQSLGQGLEFLIYFQGNSAPDKSGLPSDRFSAERTGGSVSTLTIQRTQQEDSAVYLCASSLAGSNGNTIYFGEGSWLTVV.

This chain joins TRBV7-8 and TRBJ1-1, with TRBD1 matching 8 bases. Germline V lookup: CDR1 SGHVS, CDR2 FQNEAQ. After removal of 4 bases from V and 0 bases from J, the junction contained 4 bases not matched to a gene. The CDR3 covers 15 residues. The CDR3 DNA sequence: TGTGCCAGCAGCTCCGCGGGACAGGTGAACACTGAAGCTTTCTTT. Its translation: CASSSAGQVNTEAFF.

The gene calls are TRBV28 and TRBJ2-1; D gene uncertain. Germline CDR1 reads MDHEN; CDR2 reads SYDVKM. This CDR3 has 13 amino acids. The V end lost 2 bases, the J end lost 8 bases, and 10 bases lay between the germline ends. The CDR3 region is CASSLRRPDEQFF. CDR3 coding DNA: TGTGCCAGCAGTTTAAGACGGCCCGATGAGCAGTTCTTC.

Worth noting for this clone: The junction shows a germline mismatch at one end, possibly a read error. The chain carries TRBV7-2 and TRBJ2-2; D not certain. The germline gives CDR1 SGHTA, CDR2 FQGNSA. This CDR3 region has 13 residues. CDR3 region: CASSVANTGELFF. Here the CDR3 DNA reads TGTGCCAGCAGCGTAGCGAACACCGGGGAGCTGTTTTTT.

This chain uses TRBV29-1 with TRBJ2-1, with TRBD2 matching 7 bases. This CDR3 spans 14 amino acids. V gave up 7 bases and J gave up 8 bases; unmatched junction bases: 14. From germline, CDR1 is SQVTM and CDR2 ANQGSEA. The CDR3 loop is CSGGGITRGDEQFF. The CDR3 DNA follows: TGCAGCGGGGGGGGGATTACCCGCGGGGATGAGCAGTTCTTC.

This rearrangement joins TRBV28 to TRBJ2-7, with 10 bases that match TRBD1. The junction had 5 bases not matched to a gene; V was cut back by 8 bases and J by 7 bases. CDR1 MDHEN and CDR2 SYDVKM come from the germline V gene. The CDR3 loop spans 12 amino acids. CDR3 bases: TGTGCCAGCCGACAGGGGGCCAATGAGCAGTACTTC. The encoded protein is CASRQGANEQYF. The variable domain in full, with the rest retrieved from reference TRBV28 and TRBJ2-7, is DVKVTQSSRYLVKRTGEKVFLECVQDMDHENMFWYRQDPGLGLRLIYFSYDVKMKEKGDIPEGYSVSREKKERFSLILESASTNQTSMYLCASRQGANEQYFGPGTRLTVT.

V usage is TRBV18 and J usage is TRBJ1-2; possible D gene TRBD1, 6 bases. Germline-derived CDR1 and CDR2 are KGHSH and LQKENI. The ends were cut back, 4 bases at V and 3 bases at J, with 12 bases in the middle. This CDR3 is 14 amino acids long. The CDR3 DNA reads as TGTGCCAGCTCACGGGGGGACACCCACTATGGCTACACCTTC. Its translation: CASSRGDTHYGYTF.

The CDR3 DNA reads as TGTGCCAGCAGCTTTCGAAGACAGGGGAGCACAGATACGCAGTATTTT. Amino acid sequence: CASSFRRQGSTDTQYF. The chain carries TRBV11-2 and TRBJ2-3; 8 nucleotides line up with TRBD1. The CDR3 is 16 amino acids. Trimming took 3 bases from V and 0 from J; bases not matched to a gene: 5. Germline CDR1 SGHAT, CDR2 FQNNGV.